Listed below are T cell receptor beta chains from one sample, sequenced in a study of blood T cell repertoires in COVID-19. Profiling relied on immunoSEQ multiplex PCR, and the TCRdb table lists in-frame clones only, not all of them. The sample has some 150,000 clones; 84% are singletons. Sequenced input: peripheral blood. The source is a woman aged 45-65 years in a cohort sampled during active or convalescent COVID-19. The CDR3 runs from the conserved cysteine through the conserved F or W. A D gene is named only where the DNA matches it firmly. Only part of the rows carry a size: once, few, many, or a class if the clone is expanded.

NA,TRBV3-1/TRBV3-2,TRBD1,TRBJ2-5,CASSQDWGPGQSKETQYF,TGTGCCAGCAGCCAAGATTGGGGACCGGGACAGTCCAAAGAGACCCAGTACTTC
NA,TRBV7-9,TRBD1,TRBJ2-2,CASSLVLRDRGLSGELFF,TGTGCCAGCAGCTTAGTCCTCCGGGACAGGGGGCTCTCCGGGGAGCTGTTTTTT
NA,TRBV5-1,TRBD1,TRBJ1-3,CASKGQGAGNTIYF,TGCGCCAGCAAAGGACAGGGCGCTGGAAACACCATATATTTT
NA,TRBV5-1,NA,TRBJ1-1,CASSLTGTYTEAFF,TGCGCCAGCAGCTTGACAGGGACGTACACTGAAGCTTTCTTT
NA,TRBV21-1,NA,TRBJ1-5,CASGPGTGSDQPQHF,TGTGCCAGCGGACCCGGGACAGGGAGCGATCAGCCCCAGCATTTT
NA,TRBV7-3,TRBD2,TRBJ2-1,CASSAGLAGRRSYNEQFF,TGTGCCAGCAGCGCGGGACTAGCGGGGAGACGCTCCTACAATGAGCAGTTCTTC
NA,TRBV25-1,NA,TRBJ1-4,CASSGGQVHEKLFF,TGTGCCAGCAGTGGAGGGCAGGTGCATGAAAAACTGTTTTTT
few,TRBV10-3,TRBD2,TRBJ2-3,CAISESASGASTDTQYF,TGTGCCATCAGTGAGTCGGCTAGCGGTGCTAGCACAGATACGCAGTATTTT
NA,TRBV18,TRBD1,TRBJ1-1,CASSPGQGSTEAFF,TGTGCCAGCTCACCCGGACAGGGAAGTACTGAAGCTTTCTTT
few,TRBV10-3,TRBD1,TRBJ1-5,CAISEGTLTGSQPQHF,TGTGCCATCAGTGAGGGCACATTGACAGGGAGTCAGCCCCAGCATTTT
NA,TRBV19,TRBD1,TRBJ2-3,CASSIYPGQISTDTQYF,TGTGCCAGTAGTATATACCCGGGACAGATTAGCACAGATACGCAGTATTTT
few,TRBV19,NA,TRBJ1-6,CASSTRGGDSPLHF,TGTGCCAGTAGTACCCGAGGAGGGGATTCACCCCTCCACTTT
NA,TRBV4-3,NA,TRBJ1-1,CASSQEAANTEAFF,TGCGCCAGCAGCCAAGAGGCGGCGAACACTGAAGCTTTCTTT
NA,TRBV19,NA,TRBJ1-5,CASSIGEERQPQHF,TGTGCCAGTAGTATAGGCGAGGAGAGACAGCCCCAGCATTTT
few,TRBV20-1,TRBD2,TRBJ2-7,CSASRLAGGPDEQYF,TGCAGTGCTAGTCGGTTAGCGGGGGGGCCGGACGAGCAGTACTTC
NA,TRBV2,TRBD1,TRBJ1-1,CASRETGGNTEAFF,TGTGCCAGCAGGGAGACAGGGGGAAACACTGAAGCTTTCTTT
NA,TRBV18,TRBD1,TRBJ1-2,CASSPEQGAENGYTF,TGTGCCAGCTCACCGGAACAGGGGGCGGAAAATGGCTACACCTTC
NA,TRBV14,TRBD1,TRBJ2-7,CASSPLTGTGANEQYF,TGTGCCAGCAGCCCACTAACCGGGACAGGGGCCAACGAGCAGTACTTC
NA,TRBV7-9,TRBD2,TRBJ2-5,CASSNRTSGVKTQYF,TGTGCCAGCAGCAATCGGACTAGCGGGGTGAAGACCCAGTACTTC
NA,TRBV5-1,NA,TRBJ1-1,CASTYGQPNTEAFF,TGCGCCAGTACCTACGGACAACCGAACACTGAAGCTTTCTTT
many,TRBV3-1/TRBV3-2,NA,TRBJ1-1,CASSQAGVPEAFF,TGTGCCAGCAGCCAAGCGGGGGTTCCTGAAGCTTTCTTT
NA,TRBV4-3,TRBD2,TRBJ2-3,CASSQDRLTSGGTDTQYF,TGCGCCAGCAGCCAAGACAGGTTAACTAGCGGGGGCACAGATACGCAGTATTTT
NA,TRBV30,NA,TRBJ1-2,CAWSPGDYGYTF,TGTGCCTGGTCCCCCGGGGATTATGGCTACACCTTC
NA,TRBV7-6,NA,TRBJ1-4,CASSLQTATNEKLFF,TGTGCCAGCAGCTTGCAGACAGCAACTAATGAAAAACTGTTTTTT
NA,TRBV19,NA,TRBJ2-3,CASSIARRGTPLSTDTQYF,TGTGCCAGTAGTATAGCGAGGCGGGGCACTCCCTTAAGCACAGATACGCAGTATTTT
NA,TRBV30,NA,TRBJ1-5,CAWSGRAGHQPQHF,TGTGCCTGGAGCGGCAGGGCAGGACATCAGCCCCAGCATTTT
NA,TRBV27,TRBD2,TRBJ2-1,CASKELSGGRNEQFF,TGTGCCAGCAAAGAACTTAGCGGGGGGCGAAATGAGCAGTTCTTC
NA,TRBV6-5,TRBD1,TRBJ2-1,CASRGQISYNEQFF,TGTGCCAGCAGGGGACAGATCTCCTACAATGAGCAGTTCTTC
NA,TRBV7-2,NA,TRBJ1-5,CASSLGGNNQPQHF,TGTGCCAGCAGCTTAGGAGGGAACAATCAGCCCCAGCATTTT
NA,TRBV19,NA,TRBJ2-6,CASSIASGVGANVLTF,TGTGCCAGTAGTATAGCTTCAGGGGTAGGGGCCAACGTCCTGACTTTC
NA,TRBV6-1,TRBD1,TRBJ1-2,CASSEDRDSSYTF,TGTGCCAGCAGTGAGGACAGGGATTCGTCCTACACCTTC
NA,TRBV7-8,TRBD1,TRBJ1-5,CASSAGTGVQPQHF,TGTGCCAGCAGCGCCGGGACAGGGGTCCAGCCCCAGCATTTT
NA,TRBV6-5,NA,TRBJ1-1,CASSYRGGNTEAFF,TGTGCCAGCAGTTATCGGGGGGGGAACACTGAAGCTTTCTTT
NA,TRBV5-1,NA,TRBJ2-3,CASSTDRASTDTQYF,TGCGCCAGCAGCACGGACAGAGCTAGCACAGATACGCAGTATTTT